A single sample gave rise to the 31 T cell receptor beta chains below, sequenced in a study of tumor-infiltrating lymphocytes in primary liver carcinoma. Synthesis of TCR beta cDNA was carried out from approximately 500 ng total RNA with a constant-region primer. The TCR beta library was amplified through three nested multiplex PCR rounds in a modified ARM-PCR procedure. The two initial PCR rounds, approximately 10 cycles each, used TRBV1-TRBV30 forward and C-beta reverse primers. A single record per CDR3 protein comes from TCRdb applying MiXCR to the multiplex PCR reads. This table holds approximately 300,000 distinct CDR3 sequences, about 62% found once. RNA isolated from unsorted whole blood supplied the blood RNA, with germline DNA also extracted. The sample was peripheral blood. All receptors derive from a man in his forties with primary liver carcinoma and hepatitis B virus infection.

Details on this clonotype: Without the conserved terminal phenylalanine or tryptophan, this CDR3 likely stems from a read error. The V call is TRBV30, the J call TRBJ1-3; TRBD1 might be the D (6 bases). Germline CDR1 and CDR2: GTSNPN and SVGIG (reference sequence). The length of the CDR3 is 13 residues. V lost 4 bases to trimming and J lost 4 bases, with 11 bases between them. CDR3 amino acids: CAWTKGVGNTIYY. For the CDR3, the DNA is TGTGCCTGGACTAAGGGGGTAGGAAACACCATATATTAT.

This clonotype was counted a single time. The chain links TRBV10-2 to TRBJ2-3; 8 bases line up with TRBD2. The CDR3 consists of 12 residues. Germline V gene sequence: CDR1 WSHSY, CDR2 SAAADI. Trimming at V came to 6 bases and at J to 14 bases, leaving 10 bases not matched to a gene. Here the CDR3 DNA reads TGCGCCAGCAGCCACATTAGCGGGAAAACGTATTTT. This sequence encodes CASSHISGKTYF.

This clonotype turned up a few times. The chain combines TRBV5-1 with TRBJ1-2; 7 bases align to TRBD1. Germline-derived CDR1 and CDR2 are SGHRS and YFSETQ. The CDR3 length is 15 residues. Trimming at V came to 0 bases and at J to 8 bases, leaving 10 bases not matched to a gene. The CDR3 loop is CASSLAGSGGEGYTF. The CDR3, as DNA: TGCGCCAGCAGCTTGGCGGGGTCAGGGGGTGAGGGCTACACCTTC. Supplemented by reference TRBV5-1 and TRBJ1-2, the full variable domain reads KAGVTQTPRYLIKTRGQQVTLSCSPISGHRSVSWYQQTPGQGLQFLFEYFSETQRNKGNFPGRFSGRQFSNSRSEMNVSTLELGDSALYLCASSLAGSGGEGYTFGSGTRLTVV.

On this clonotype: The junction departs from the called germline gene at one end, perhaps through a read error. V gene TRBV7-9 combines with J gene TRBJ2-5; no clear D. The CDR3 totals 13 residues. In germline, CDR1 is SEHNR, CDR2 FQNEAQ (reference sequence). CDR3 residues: CVSSFTGGETQYF. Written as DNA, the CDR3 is TGTGTCAGCAGCTTTACGGGTGGGGAGACCCAGTACTTC.

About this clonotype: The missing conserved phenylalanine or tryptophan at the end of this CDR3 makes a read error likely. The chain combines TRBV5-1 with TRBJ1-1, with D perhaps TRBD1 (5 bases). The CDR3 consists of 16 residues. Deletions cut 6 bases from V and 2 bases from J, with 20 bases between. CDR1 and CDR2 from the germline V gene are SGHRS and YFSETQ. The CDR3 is CASTPRAGNTNTEAFI. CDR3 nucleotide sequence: TGCGCCAGCACCCCGAGGGCAGGGAACACCAACACTGAAGCTTTCATT.

The CDR3, as DNA: TGCAGCGTTGAAGAGCGAAAACTAGAAGCGGGAGAGGCCATAGATACGCAGTATTTT. As protein: CSVEERKLEAGEAIDTQYF. The chain has TRBV29-1 and TRBJ2-3, with TRBD2 identical over 8 bases. The junction had 19 bases not matched to a gene; V was cut back by 0 bases and J by 5 bases. The germline V gene has CDR1 SQVTM and CDR2 ANQGSEA. The CDR3 length is 19 residues.

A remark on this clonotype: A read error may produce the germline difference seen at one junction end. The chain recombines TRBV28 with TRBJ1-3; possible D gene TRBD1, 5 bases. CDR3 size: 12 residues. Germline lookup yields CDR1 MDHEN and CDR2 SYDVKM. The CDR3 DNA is TGTGTCAGCAGCAAGGGGCGAAACACCATATATTTT. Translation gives CVSSKGRNTIYF.

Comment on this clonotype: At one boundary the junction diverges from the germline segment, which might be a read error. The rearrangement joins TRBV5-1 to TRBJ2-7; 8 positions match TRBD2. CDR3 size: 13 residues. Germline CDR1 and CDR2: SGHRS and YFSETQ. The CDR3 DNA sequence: TGCGCCACCAGCTCCTTTAGCGGGAACGAGCAGTACTTC. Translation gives CATSSFSGNEQYF.

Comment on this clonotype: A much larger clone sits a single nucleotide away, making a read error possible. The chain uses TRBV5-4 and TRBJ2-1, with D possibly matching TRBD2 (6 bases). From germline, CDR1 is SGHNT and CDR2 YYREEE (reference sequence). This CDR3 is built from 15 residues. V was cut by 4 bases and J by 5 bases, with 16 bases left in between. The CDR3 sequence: CASSIGDFDNNEQFF. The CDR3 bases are TGTGCCAGCAGCATTGGGGACTTCGACAACAATGAGCAGTTCTTC.

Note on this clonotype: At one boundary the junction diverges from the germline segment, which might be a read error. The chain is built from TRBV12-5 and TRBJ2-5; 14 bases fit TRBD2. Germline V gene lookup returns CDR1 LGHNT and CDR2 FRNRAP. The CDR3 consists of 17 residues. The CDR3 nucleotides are TGTGCTTGTGGTTTGGACCCCGGACTAGCGGGAGGAGAGACCCAGTACTTC. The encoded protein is CACGLDPGLAGGETQYF.

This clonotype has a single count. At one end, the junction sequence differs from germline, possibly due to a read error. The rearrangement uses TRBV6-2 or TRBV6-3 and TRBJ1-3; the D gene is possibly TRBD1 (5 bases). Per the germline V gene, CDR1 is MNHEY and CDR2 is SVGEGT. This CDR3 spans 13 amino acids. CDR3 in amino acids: CASRDSSGDTIYF. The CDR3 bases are TGTGCCAGCAGAGACAGCTCTGGAGACACCATATATTTT.

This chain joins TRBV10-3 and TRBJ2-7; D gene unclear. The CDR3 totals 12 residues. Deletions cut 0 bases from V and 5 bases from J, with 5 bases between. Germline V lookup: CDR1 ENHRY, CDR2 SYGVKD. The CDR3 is CAISESSNEQYF. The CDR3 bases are TGTGCCATCAGTGAGTCTAGCAACGAGCAGTACTTC.

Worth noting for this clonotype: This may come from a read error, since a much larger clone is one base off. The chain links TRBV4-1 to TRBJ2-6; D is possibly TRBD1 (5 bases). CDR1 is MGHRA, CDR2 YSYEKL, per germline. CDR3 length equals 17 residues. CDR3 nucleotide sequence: TGCGCCAGCAGCCAAGATTATTCGGCCTCTGGGGCCAACGCCCTGACTTTC. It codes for CASSQDYSASGANALTF.

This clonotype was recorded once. DNA of the CDR3: TGTGCCAGCAGCTTAGGGCCAGCGGGAGAACTTGAGCAGTTCTTC. This translates into CASSLGPAGELEQFF. The V call is TRBV7-9, the J call TRBJ2-1, with 8 bases that match TRBD2. Germline assignment: CDR1 SEHNR and CDR2 FQNEAQ (reference sequence). Germline trimming cut 1 base from V and 9 bases from J; bases unmatched to any gene: 8. CDR3 size: 15 residues.

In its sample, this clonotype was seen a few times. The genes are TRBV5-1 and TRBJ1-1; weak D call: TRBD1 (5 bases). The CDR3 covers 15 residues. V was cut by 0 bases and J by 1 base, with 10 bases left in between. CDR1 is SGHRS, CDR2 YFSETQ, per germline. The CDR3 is CASSLVPGTNTEAFF. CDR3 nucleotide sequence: TGCGCCAGCAGCTTGGTACCGGGGACGAACACTGAAGCTTTCTTT.

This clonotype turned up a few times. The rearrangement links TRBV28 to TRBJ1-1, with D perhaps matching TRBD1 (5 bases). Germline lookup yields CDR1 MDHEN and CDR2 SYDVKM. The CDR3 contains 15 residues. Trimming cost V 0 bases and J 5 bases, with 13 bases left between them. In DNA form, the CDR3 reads TGTGCCAGCAGTTTATGGGGGGGGTACTTGACTGAAGCTTTCTTT. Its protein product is CASSLWGGYLTEAFF.

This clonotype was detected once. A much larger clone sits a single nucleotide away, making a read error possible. The CDR3 DNA reads TGTGCCAGCAGCCTTACCCGGACTCGCACAGATATGCAGTATTTT. This encodes CASSLTRTRTDMQYF. This chain joins TRBV14 and TRBJ2-3, with a tentative D call TRBD2 (5 bases). The germline gives CDR1 SGHDN, CDR2 FVKESK. The CDR3 is 15 amino acids.

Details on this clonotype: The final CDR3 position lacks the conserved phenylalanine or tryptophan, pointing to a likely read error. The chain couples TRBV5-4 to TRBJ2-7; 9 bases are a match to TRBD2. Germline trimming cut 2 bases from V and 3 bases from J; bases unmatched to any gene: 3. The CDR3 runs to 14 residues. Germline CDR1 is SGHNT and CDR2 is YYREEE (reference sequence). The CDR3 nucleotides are TGTGCCAGCAGCTTTGGCGGGAGGGTCTACGAGCAGTACATC. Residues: CASSFGGRVYEQYI.

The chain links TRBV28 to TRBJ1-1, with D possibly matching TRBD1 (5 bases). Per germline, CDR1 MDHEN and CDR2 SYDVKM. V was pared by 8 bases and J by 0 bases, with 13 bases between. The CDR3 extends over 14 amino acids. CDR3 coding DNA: TGTGCCAGCGGGGCGGAGGCCCTGAACACTGAAGCTTTCTTT. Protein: CASGAEALNTEAFF.

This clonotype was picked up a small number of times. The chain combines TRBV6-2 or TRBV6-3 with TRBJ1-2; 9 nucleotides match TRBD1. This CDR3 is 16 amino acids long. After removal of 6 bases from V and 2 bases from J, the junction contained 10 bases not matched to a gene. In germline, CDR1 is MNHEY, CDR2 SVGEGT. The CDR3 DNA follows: TGTGCCAGCAGCCATCCTCCGGGACAGGGCAACTATGGCTACACCTTC. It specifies CASSHPPGQGNYGYTF.

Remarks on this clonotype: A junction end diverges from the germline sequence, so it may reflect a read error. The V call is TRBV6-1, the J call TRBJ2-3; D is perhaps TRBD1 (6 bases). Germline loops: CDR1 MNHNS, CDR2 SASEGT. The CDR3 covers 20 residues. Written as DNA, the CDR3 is TGTGCCAGTAGTGAGTTCCCGGGACACACGAATCAAGCTAGCAGAGATACGCAGTATTTT. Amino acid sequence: CASSEFPGHTNQASRDTQYF.

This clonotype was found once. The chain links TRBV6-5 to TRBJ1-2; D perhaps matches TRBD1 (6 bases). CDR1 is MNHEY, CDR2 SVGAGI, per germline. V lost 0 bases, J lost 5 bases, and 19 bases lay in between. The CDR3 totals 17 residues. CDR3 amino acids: CASSYSDGRGAWYGYTF. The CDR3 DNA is TGTGCCAGCAGTTACTCGGACGGGAGGGGGGCATGGTATGGCTACACCTTC.

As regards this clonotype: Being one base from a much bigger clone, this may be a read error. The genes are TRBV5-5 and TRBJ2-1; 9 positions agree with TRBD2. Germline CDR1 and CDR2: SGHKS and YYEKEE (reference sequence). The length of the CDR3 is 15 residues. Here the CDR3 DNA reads TGTGCCAGCAGCCCGGGACTAGCCGTTTACAATGAGCAGTCCTTC. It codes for CASSPGLAVYNEQSF.

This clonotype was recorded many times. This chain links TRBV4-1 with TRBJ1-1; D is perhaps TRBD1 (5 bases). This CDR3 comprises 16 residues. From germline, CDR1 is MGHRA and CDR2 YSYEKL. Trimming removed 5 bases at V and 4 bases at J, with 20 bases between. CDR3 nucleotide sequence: TGCGCCAGCAGCACCCCGGCTGGAGGGGCTGGCACTGAAGCTTTCTTT. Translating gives CASSTPAGGAGTEAFF.

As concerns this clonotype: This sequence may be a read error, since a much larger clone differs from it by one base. CDR3 bases: TGTGCCAGCAGTGGGGACGGATCCAATGAGCAGCTCTTC. Protein product: CASSGDGSNEQLF. The rearrangement links TRBV12-3 or TRBV12-4 to TRBJ2-1; D is perhaps TRBD1 or TRBD2 (5 bases each). This CDR3 is 13 amino acids long.

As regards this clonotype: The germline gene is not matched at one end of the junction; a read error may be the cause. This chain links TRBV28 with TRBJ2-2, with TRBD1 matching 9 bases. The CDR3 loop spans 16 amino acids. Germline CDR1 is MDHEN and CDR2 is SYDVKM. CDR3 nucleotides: TGTGTCAGCAGACAGTCCCGGGACAGGGCTTCCGGGGAGCTGTTTTTT. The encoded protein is CVSRQSRDRASGELFF.

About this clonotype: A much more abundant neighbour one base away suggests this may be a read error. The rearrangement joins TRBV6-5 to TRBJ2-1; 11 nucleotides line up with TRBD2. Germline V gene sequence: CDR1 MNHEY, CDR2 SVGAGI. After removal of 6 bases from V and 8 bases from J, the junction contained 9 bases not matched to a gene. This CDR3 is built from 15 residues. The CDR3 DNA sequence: TGTGCCAGCAGACTCACTAGCGGGAGTGGTGATGAGCAGTTCTTC. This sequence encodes CASRLTSGSGDEQFF.

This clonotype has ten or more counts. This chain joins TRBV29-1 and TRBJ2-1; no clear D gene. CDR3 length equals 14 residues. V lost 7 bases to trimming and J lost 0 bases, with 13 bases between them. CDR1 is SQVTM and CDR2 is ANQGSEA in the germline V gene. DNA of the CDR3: TGCAGCGGCGAGAGTTCAAGCTCCTACAATGAGCAGTTCTTC. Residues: CSGESSSSYNEQFF.

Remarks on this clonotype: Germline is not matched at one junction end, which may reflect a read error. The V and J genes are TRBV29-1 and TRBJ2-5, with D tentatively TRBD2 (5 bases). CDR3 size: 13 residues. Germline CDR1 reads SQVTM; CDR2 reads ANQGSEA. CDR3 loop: CSSSAEGQEIQYF. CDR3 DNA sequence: TGCAGCTCATCAGCAGAGGGCCAAGAGATCCAGTATTTC.

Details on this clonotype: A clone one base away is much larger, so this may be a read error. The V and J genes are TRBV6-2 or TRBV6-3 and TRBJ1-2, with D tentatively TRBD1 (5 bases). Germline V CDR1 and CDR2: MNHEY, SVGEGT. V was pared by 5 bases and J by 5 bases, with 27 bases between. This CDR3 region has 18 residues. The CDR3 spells CASSPPQGFGTGSYGYTF. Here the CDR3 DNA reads TGTGCCAGCAGTCCTCCTCAGGGTTTTGGAACCGGGTCGTATGGCTACACCTTC.

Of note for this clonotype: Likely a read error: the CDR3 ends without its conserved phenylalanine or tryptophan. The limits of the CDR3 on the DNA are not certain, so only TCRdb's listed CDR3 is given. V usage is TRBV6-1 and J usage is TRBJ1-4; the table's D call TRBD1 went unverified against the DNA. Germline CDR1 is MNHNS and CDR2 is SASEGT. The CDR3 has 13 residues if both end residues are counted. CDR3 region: CAGTKGRGEKLFS.